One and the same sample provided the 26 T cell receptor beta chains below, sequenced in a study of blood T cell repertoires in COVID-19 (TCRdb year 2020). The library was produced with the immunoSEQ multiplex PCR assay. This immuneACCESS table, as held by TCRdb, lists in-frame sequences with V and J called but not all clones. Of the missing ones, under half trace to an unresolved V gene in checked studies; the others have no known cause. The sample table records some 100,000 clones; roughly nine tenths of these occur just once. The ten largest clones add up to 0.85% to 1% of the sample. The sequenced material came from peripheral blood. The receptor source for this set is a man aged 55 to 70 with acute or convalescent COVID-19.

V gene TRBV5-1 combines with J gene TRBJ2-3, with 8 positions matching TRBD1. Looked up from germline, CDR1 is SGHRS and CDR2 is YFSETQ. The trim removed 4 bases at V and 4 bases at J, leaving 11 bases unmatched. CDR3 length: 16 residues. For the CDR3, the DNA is TGCGCCAGCAGCAACGGTGGACAGGGAGGCGCAGATACGCAGTATTTT. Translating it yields CASSNGGQGGADTQYF. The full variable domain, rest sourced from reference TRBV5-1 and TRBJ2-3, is KAGVTQTPRYLIKTRGQQVTLSCSPISGHRSVSWYQQTPGQGLQFLFEYFSETQRNKGNFPGRFSGRQFSNSRSEMNVSTLELGDSALYLCASSNGGQGGADTQYFGPGTRLTVL.

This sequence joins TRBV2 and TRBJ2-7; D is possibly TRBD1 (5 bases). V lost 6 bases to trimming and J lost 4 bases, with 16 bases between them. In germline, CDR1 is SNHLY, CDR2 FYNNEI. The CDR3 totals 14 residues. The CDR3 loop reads CASRHSAGRYEQYF. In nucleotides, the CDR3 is TGTGCCAGCAGGCACTCGGCAGGGCGGTACGAGCAGTACTTC.

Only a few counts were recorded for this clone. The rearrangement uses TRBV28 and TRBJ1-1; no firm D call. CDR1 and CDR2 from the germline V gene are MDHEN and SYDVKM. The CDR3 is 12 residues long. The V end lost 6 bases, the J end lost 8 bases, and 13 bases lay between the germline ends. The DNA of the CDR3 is TGTGCCAGCAGACATACAGTGGTCGAAGCTTTCTTT. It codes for CASRHTVVEAFF.

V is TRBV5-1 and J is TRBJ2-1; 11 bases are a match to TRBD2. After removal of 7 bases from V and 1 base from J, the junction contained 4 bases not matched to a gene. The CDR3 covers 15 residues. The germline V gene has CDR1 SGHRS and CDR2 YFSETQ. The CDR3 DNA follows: TGCGCCAGCTTAGCGGGAGGGGGGTCCTACAATGAGCAGTTCTTC. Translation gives CASLAGGGSYNEQFF.

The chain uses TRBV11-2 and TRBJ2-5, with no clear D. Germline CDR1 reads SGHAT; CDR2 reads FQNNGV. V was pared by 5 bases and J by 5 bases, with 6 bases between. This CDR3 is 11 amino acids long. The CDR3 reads CASSRSETQYF. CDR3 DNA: TGTGCCAGCAGCCGGAGCGAGACCCAGTACTTC.

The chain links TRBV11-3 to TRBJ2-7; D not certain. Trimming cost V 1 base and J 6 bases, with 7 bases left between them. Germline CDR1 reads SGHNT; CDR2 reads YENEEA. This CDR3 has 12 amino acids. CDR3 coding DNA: TGTGCCAGCAGCTTAGTGCCGGGCGAGCAGTACGTC. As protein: CASSLVPGEQYV.

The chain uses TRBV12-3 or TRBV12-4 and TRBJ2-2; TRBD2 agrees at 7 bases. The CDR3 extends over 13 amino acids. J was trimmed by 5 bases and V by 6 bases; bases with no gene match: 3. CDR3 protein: CASSSGMTGELFF. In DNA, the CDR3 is TGTGCCAGCAGCAGCGGGATGACCGGGGAGCTGTTTTTT.

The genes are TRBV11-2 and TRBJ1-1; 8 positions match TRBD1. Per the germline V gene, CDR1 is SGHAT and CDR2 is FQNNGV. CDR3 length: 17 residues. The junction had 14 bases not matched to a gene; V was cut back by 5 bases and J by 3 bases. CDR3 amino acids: CASSPQPTGGVDTEAFF. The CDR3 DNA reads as TGTGCCAGCAGCCCGCAACCAACAGGGGGTGTTGACACTGAAGCTTTCTTT.

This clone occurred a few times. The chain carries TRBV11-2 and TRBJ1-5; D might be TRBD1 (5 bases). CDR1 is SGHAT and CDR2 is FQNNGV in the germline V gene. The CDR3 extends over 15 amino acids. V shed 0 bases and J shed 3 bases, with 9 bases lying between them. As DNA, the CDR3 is TGTGCCAGCAGCTTAGATAGGGGATACAATCAGCCCCAGCATTTT. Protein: CASSLDRGYNQPQHF.

The CDR3 loop reads CASSPDSNTEAFF. DNA for the CDR3: TGTGCCAGCAGCCCGGACAGTAACACTGAAGCTTTCTTT. The chain joins TRBV3-1 (or the pseudogene TRBV3-2) to TRBJ1-1; maybe TRBD1 (6 bases). The CDR3 has 13 amino acids. The germline V and J ends were trimmed by 4 bases and 2 bases, with 8 bases remaining between them. Germline V CDR1 and CDR2: LGHDT, YNNKEL (reference sequence).

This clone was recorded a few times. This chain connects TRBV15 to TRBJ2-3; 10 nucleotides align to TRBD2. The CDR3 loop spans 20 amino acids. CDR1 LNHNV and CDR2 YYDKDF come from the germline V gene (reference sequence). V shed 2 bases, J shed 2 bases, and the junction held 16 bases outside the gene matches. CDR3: CATSRYRERTSGSFTDTQYF. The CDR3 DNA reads TGTGCCACCAGCAGATACCGCGAAAGGACTAGCGGTAGTTTCACAGATACGCAGTATTTT.

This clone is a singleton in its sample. The CDR3 DNA follows: TGCAGCGTTGCAGGGGGCACCAATCAGCCCCAGCATTTT. Protein: CSVAGGTNQPQHF. The chain employs TRBV29-1 and TRBJ1-5, with 8 bases that match TRBD1. V gave up 4 bases and J gave up 3 bases; unmatched junction bases: 2. The CDR3 consists of 13 residues. Germline V CDR1 and CDR2: SQVTM, ANQGSEA.

CDR3 DNA: TGTGCCAGCAGCCCGACCAGGGGGCGGGCTACCTACGAGCAGTACTTC. Residues: CASSPTRGRATYEQYF. V is TRBV6-6 and J is TRBJ2-7; 8 bases are shared with TRBD1. CDR1 is MNHNY and CDR2 is SVGAGI in the germline V gene (reference sequence). The CDR3 has 16 amino acids. The ends lost 6 bases at V and 2 bases at J; junction bases unmatched: 12.

This CDR3 reads CASSRQGNTGELFF. The DNA of the CDR3 is TGTGCCAGCAGCCGGCAGGGTAACACCGGGGAGCTGTTTTTT. The chain links TRBV7-9 to TRBJ2-2, with a weak D call TRBD1 (5 bases). Between the trimmed V and J ends, which lost 5 bases and 2 bases, there was a span of 9 bases. Germline V lookup: CDR1 SEHNR, CDR2 FQNEAQ (reference sequence). The CDR3 has 14 residues.

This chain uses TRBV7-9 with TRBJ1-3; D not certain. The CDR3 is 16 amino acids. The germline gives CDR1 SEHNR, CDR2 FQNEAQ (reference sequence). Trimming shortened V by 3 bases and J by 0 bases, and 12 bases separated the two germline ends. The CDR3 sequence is CASSLSGTNSGNTIYF. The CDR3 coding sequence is TGTGCCAGCAGCTTGTCTGGCACCAACTCTGGAAACACCATATATTTT.

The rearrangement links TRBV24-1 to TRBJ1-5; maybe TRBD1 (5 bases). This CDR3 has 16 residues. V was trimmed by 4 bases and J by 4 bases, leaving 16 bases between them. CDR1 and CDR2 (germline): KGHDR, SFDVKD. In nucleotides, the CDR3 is TGTGCCACCAGTGACCACCGATGGGGGGGTAATCAGCCCCAGCATTTT. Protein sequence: CATSDHRWGGNQPQHF.

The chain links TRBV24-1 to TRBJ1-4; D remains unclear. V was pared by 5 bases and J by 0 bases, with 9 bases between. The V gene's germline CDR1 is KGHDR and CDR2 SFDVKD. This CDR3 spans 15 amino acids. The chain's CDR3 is CATSVATTTNEKLFF. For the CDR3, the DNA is TGTGCCACCAGTGTGGCAACCACAACTAATGAAAAACTGTTTTTT.

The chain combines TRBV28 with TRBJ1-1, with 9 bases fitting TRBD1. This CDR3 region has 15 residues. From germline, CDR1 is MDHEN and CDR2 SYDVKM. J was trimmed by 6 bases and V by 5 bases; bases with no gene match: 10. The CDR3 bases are TGTGCCAGCAGTCCTTCCAGGACAGGGGATTCTGAAGCTTTCTTT. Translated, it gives CASSPSRTGDSEAFF.

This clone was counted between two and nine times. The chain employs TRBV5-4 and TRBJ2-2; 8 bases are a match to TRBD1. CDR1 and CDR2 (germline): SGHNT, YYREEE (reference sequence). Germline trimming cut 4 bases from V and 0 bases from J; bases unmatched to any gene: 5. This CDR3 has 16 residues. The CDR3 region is CASSPRQGSNTGELFF. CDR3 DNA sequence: TGTGCCAGCAGCCCACGACAGGGGTCGAACACCGGGGAGCTGTTTTTT.

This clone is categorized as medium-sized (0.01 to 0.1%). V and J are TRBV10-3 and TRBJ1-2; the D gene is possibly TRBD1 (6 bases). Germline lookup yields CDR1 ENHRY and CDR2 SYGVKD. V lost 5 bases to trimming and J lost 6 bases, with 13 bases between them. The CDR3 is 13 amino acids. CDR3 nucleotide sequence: TGTGCCATCAGTCATAGGGACACCAATGGCTACACCTTC. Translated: CAISHRDTNGYTF.

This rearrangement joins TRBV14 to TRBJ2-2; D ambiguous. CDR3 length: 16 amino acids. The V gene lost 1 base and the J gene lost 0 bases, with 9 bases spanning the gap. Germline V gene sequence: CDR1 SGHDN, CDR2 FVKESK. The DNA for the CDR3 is TGTGCCAGCAGCCAAGTTGGCGGCACGAACACCGGGGAGCTGTTTTTT. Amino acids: CASSQVGGTNTGELFF.

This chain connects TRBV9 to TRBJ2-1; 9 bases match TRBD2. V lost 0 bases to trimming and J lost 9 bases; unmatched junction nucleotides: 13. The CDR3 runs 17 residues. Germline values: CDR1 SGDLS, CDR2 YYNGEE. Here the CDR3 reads CASSVGVAGDGLSEQFF. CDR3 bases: TGTGCCAGCAGCGTAGGGGTAGCGGGAGACGGTTTATCTGAGCAGTTCTTC.

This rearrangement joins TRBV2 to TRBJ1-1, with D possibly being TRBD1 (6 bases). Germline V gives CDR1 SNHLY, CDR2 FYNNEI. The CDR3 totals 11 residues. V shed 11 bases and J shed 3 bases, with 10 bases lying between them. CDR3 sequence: CAAQGYTEAFF. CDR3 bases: TGTGCCGCACAGGGATACACTGAAGCTTTCTTT.

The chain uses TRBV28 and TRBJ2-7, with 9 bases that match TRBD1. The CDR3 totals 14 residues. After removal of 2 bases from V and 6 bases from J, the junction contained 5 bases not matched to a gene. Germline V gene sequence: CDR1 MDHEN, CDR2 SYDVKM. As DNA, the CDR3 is TGTGCCAGCAGTTTAAGTGGGACAGGGTTCGAGCAGTACTTC. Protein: CASSLSGTGFEQYF.

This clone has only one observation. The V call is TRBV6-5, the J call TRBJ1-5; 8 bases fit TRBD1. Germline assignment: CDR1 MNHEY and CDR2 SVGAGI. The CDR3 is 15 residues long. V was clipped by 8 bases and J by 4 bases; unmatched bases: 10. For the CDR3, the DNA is TGTGCCAGCGGAGGAGGGACAGGACCTAATCAGCCCCAGCATTTT. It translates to CASGGGTGPNQPQHF.

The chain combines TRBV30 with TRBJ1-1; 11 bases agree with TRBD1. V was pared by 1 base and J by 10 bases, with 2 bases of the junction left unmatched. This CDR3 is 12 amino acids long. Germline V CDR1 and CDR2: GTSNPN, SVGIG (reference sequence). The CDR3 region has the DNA TGTGCCTGGAGTGGGACAGGGGGCAGAGCTTTCTTT. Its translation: CAWSGTGGRAFF.